This TCR beta chain stems from a study of cytomegalovirus exposure and HLA in healthy donors. At the level of the study: Across 350 to 500 genotyped donors, roughly 85% landed in the Caucasian-associated ancestry cluster.

The PCR had 60 Vbeta and 13 Jbeta primers. Libraries were prepared by immunoSEQ multiplex PCR; TCRdb keeps only in-frame clonotypes and omits some of them. The sample consists of about 65,000 clones, around 80% of them appearing once. Study conclusions and caveats: A likely sequencing artifact accounted for one observed cluster of highly shared sequence variants. The authors listed approximately 160 TCR beta chains as cytomegalovirus-associated. HLA alleles were associated with 16,000 or so TCR beta sequences in a later analysis at 0.05 false discovery rate.

As regards this clone: The antigen remains unidentified.

The CDR3 runs to 16 residues. V trimming: 2 bases; J trimming: 7 bases; junction bases outside the gene matches: 9. Per germline, CDR1 MGHRA and CDR2 YSYEKL. The chain links TRBV4-1 to TRBJ2-1; 9 bases align to TRBD2. This TCR was recovered from a girl aged 10-17 years in good health and CMV-seropositive. Material: PBMCs. CDR3 in DNA: TGCGCCAGCAGCCAACGCGGGGGGGCCAGGGGTAATGAGCAGTTCTTC. This translates into CASSQRGGARGNEQFF.